This TCR beta chain was sequenced for a study of shared T cell receptors in the human thymus (dated by TCRdb to about 2021). Broadly, across the study: The study examined how self-reactive, shared T-cell receptor alpha chains are generated in the human thymus.

As concerns this clone: What antigen it recognizes has not been identified. Base qualities are missing; no much larger clone stands one base away.

Library method: the immunoSEQ multiplex PCR assay. In its TCRdb copy, this immuneACCESS table keeps in-frame sequences only and misses some clones. Where compared with another copy, unresolved V genes explain less than half of these, and the others have no known cause. This sample has hundreds of thousands of clones in its table, and about 89% of those were observed once. The ten largest account for just under 0.0095% of the sample. CDR1 and CDR2 are drawn from the germline V gene: SGHTA, FQGNSA. At the junction V is shortened by 4 bases and J by 1 base, with 13 bases in between. Its CDR3 holds 15 amino acids, cysteine through phenylalanine. Only the CDR3 DNA stays, 45 bases, in frame from base 1. These same data were also listed under a study on human thymus T cells. As that second study puts it: Donors were immunologically healthy infants undergoing open corrective cardiac surgery for congenital heart defects in Finland. The thymus tissue came from surgical resects taken out during corrective cardiac surgery. Both the thymic and the peripheral blood repertoires appeared to show biased V and J gene segment usage. The related research reported highly overlapping thymic TCR repertoires among unrelated individuals. The study used roughly 8 infant thymus samples plus four related peripheral blood samples to characterize TCR alpha and beta repertoires. Donor ages ranged from roughly 6 to 250 days, and the cohort comprised 5 to 7 male and a couple of female infants. Thymocytes were freed from the tissue by mechanical means and kept at -70 degrees C as pellets of roughly 8.5-31 million cells. Genomic DNA was extracted from frozen cell pellets with a QIAsymphony instrument. TCRB and TCRAD loci were amplified from a standardized quantity of quality-controlled genomic DNA using the immunoSEQ multiplex PCR assay. Amplicons spanned the V(D)J region at a length sufficient to cover the CDR3 and identify V and J genes. Through the commercial immunoSEQ service, the amplicons were sequenced on an Illumina platform. Primer bias and sequencing errors were corrected as previously described, and TCRAD and TCRB were defined on the basis of the IMGT database. The repertoires were analysed using immunoSEQ Analyzer 3.0 and VDJTools for basic statistics, V/J segment usage, diversity estimates, rarefaction and pairwise overlap. To estimate diversity, the Chao1, ChaoE, Efron-Thisted, Shannon and inverse Simpson indices were applied, and diversity was also estimated on datasets down-sampled to the smallest sample. For repertoire overlap, CDR3 nucleotide sequence, V gene and J gene had to match strictly, and clustering was done by Jaccard-based multidimensional scaling. On average, thymus samples yielded about 810,000 unique TCRB clonotypes, whereas blood samples yielded roughly 81,000.

Input material: thymocytes. This receptor was taken from a boy in the first two years of life with a congenital heart defect. Donor details come from another sample of the same person, matched by shared clones. Rearrangement joined TRBV7-2 to TRBJ1-2; no D gene is confidently identified. This receptor has the CDR3 CASSSNRSLNYGYTF. The DNA reads as follows: TGTGCCAGCAGCTCAAACAGAAGTCTTAACTATGGCTACACCTTC.